This T cell receptor beta chain came from a study of blood T cells in healthy people across ages. Whole-study context: For every two T cells, template switching captured about one barcoded beta molecule.

With V trimmed by 2 bases and J by 8 bases, 8 bases remained unmatched. Per germline, CDR1 SGHTA and CDR2 FQGTGA. The CDR3 has 15 amino acids. A second PCR, run for roughly 6 to 11 cycles, used a sample-barcoded 5' primer plus a J-beta primer mix. Each CDR3 protein is one row after TCRdb ran MiXCR on the 5' RACE reads. Of about 930,000 distinct CDR3 sequences in the sample, just under 30% were seen once. These records were also assigned to another study, of T cells of mothers and their children.

The V gene is TRBV7-3, the J gene TRBJ2-1, with TRBD2 matching 8 bases. The sequence came from a woman aged 35 to 49 in good health. Sequencing was performed on blood. Written as DNA, the CDR3 is TGTGCCAGCAGCTTAGGACTAGCCTACAAAGATGAGCAGTTCTTC. Protein sequence: CASSLGLAYKDEQFF.